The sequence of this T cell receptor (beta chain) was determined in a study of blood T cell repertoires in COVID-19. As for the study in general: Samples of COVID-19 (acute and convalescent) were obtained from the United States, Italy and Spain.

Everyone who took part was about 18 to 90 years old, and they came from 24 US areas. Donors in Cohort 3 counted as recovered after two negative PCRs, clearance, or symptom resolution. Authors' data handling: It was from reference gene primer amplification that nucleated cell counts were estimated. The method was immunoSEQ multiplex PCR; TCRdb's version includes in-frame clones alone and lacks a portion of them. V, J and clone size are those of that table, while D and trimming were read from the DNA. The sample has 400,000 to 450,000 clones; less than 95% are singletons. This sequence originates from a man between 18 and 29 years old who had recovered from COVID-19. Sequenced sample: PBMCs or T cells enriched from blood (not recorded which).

The CDR3 DNA follows: TGCGCCAGCAGCCAACCGGACGGGAGGGTGAACACTGAAGCTTTCTTT. Translating it yields CASSQPDGRVNTEAFF. The chain uses TRBV4-1 and TRBJ1-1; D is unclear. In germline, CDR1 is MGHRA, CDR2 YSYEKL. This CDR3 is 16 amino acids long. The ends were cut back, 2 bases at V and 0 bases at J, with 13 bases in the middle.